These 26 T cell receptor beta chains originate from one sample sequenced in a study of CD8 T cells in ankylosing spondylitis. Study conclusions and caveats: Ankylosing spondylitis blood seemed to carry a telltale TCR beta motif made of eight highly homologous variants.

These receptors have no identified antigens. TCRdb recomputed calls from the 5' RACE reads with MiXCR, one row per CDR3 protein. The table shows 250,000 to 350,000 distinct CDR3 sequences, with 6.5% to 10% occurring only once. Material for sequencing was blood, either unsorted or a sorted T cell fraction (not recorded which). The receptors shown here come from a male donor with ankylosing spondylitis.

Notes on this clonotype: A single base separates this from a much larger clone, so it may be a read error. The V gene is TRBV20-1, the J gene TRBJ2-1; weak D call: TRBD1 (6 bases). Germline V gene lookup returns CDR1 DFQATT and CDR2 SNEGSKA (reference sequence). The CDR3 runs to 17 residues. The CDR3 sequence: CCAPPPLDRSSYNEQFF. CDR3 nucleotides: TGCTGTGCGCCTCCTCCCCTGGACAGATCCTCCTACAATGAGCAGTTCTTC.

The chain couples TRBV20-1 to TRBJ1-1, with D hard to call. Trimming shortened V by 6 bases and J by 0 bases, and 11 bases separated the two germline ends. Germline V gene lookup returns CDR1 DFQATT and CDR2 SNEGSKA (reference sequence). There are 13 residues in the CDR3. The CDR3 region has the DNA TGCAGTGCCGTCGTGATGATGAACACTGAAGCTTTCTTT. Protein sequence: CSAVVMMNTEAFF.

This clonotype has more than one count but fewer than ten. This sequence joins TRBV7-9 and TRBJ1-1; D is unresolved. There are 12 residues in the CDR3. The germline CDR1 and CDR2 sequences are SEHNR and FQNEAQ (reference sequence). V lost 6 bases and J lost 3, with 8 bases in between. The CDR3, as DNA: TGTGCCAGCAGTCAGCAGTACACTGAAGCTTTCTTT. This sequence encodes CASSQQYTEAFF.

The sample holds many counts of this clonotype. V usage is TRBV12-3 or TRBV12-4 and J usage is TRBJ2-3; the D is unclear. The ends were cut back, 3 bases at V and 0 bases at J, with 7 bases in the middle. CDR3 length: 14 amino acids. DNA of the CDR3: TGTGCCAGCAGTTTCGTGGGGAGCACAGATACGCAGTATTTT. Translation: CASSFVGSTDTQYF.

The rearrangement joins TRBV3-1 to TRBJ2-7, with TRBD1 matching 8 bases. The CDR3 contains 16 residues. CDR1 is LGHDT and CDR2 is YNNKEL in the germline V gene (reference sequence). V lost 6 bases to trimming and J lost 5 bases; unmatched junction nucleotides: 15. CDR3 bases: TGTGCCAGCAGAGCACGTAGCCAGGGGGCGGGACACGAGCAGTACTTC. The encoded protein is CASRARSQGAGHEQYF.

This clonotype was observed a few times. The rearrangement links TRBV10-3 to TRBJ2-3; D gene unclear. The germline gives CDR1 ENHRY, CDR2 SYGVKD. V was cut by 3 bases and J by 3 bases, with 7 bases left in between. This CDR3 spans 13 amino acids. The CDR3 reads CAISDHITDTQYF. The CDR3 DNA reads TGTGCCATCAGTGATCACATAACAGATACGCAGTATTTT.

This clonotype has a handful of counts. The rearrangement links TRBV27 to TRBJ2-7; 12 nucleotides agree with TRBD1. V dropped 5 bases and J dropped 3; count of bases not matched to a gene: 11. Germline V gives CDR1 MNHEY, CDR2 SMNVEV (reference sequence). This CDR3 comprises 17 residues. The chain's CDR3 is CASSDDRDRGLGYEQYF. Written as DNA, the CDR3 is TGTGCCAGCAGTGATGACCGGGACAGGGGGCTCGGCTACGAGCAGTACTTC.

The rearrangement joins TRBV2 to TRBJ2-1, with D possibly matching TRBD1 (7 bases). Germline V lookup: CDR1 SNHLY, CDR2 FYNNEI. V was trimmed by 4 bases and J by 6 bases, leaving 19 bases between them. The CDR3 is 16 residues long. The CDR3 here is CASSVLGTRGANEQFF. The CDR3 nucleotides are TGTGCCAGCAGTGTTTTGGGGACCAGGGGGGCCAATGAGCAGTTCTTC.

The gene calls are TRBV29-1 and TRBJ2-2, with no clear D. V was clipped by 8 bases and J by 4 bases, with 14 bases between them. The CDR3 has 13 amino acids. The germline gives CDR1 SQVTM, CDR2 ANQGSEA. CDR3 nucleotides: TGCAGCTCTCCAGGCCCCGGCACCGGGGAGCTGTTTTTT. This gives the protein CSSPGPGTGELFF.

The V gene is TRBV10-3, the J gene TRBJ1-2; no clear D gene. This CDR3 spans 13 amino acids. V lost 7 bases to trimming and J lost 2 bases, with 11 bases between them. Germline values: CDR1 ENHRY, CDR2 SYGVKD. The DNA of the CDR3 is TGTGCCATCACTTCGGGCATCAACTATGGCTACACCTTC. Its translation is CAITSGINYGYTF.

V gene TRBV14 combines with J gene TRBJ2-1, with no clear D. The V gene's germline CDR1 is SGHDN and CDR2 FVKESK. V shed 2 bases and J shed 10 bases, with 15 bases lying between them. The CDR3 contains 14 residues. Here the CDR3 DNA reads TGTGCCAGCAGCCAACTGGTTTCGGCCGTCGAGCAGTTCTTC. Encoded protein: CASSQLVSAVEQFF.

J is TRBJ2-7 and V is TRBV9; 7 bases match TRBD1. In germline, CDR1 is SGDLS, CDR2 YYNGEE. The CDR3 is made up of 15 amino acids. The V segment lost 0 bases and the J segment 0 bases; nucleotides outside the gene matches: 3. The DNA for the CDR3 is TGTGCCAGCAGCGTAGAACAGGGGATCTCCTACGAGCAGTACTTC. Translating it yields CASSVEQGISYEQYF.

V gene TRBV7-6 combines with J gene TRBJ1-1; TRBD1 might be the D (5 bases). This CDR3 has 10 residues. Per the germline V gene, CDR1 is SGHVS and CDR2 is FNYEAQ. CDR3 sequence: CAVGATEAFF. The CDR3 DNA sequence: TGTGCGGTTGGGGCGACTGAAGCTTTCTTT.

V usage is TRBV7-8 and J usage is TRBJ2-3; 10 nucleotides line up with TRBD2. With 7 bases clipped from V and 0 bases from J, the junction kept 7 bases outside the gene matches. Looked up from germline, CDR1 is SGHVS and CDR2 is FQNEAQ. The CDR3 consists of 16 residues. Here the CDR3 reads CASNGLADPSTDTQYF. CDR3 in DNA: TGTGCCAGCAACGGACTAGCGGACCCTAGCACAGATACGCAGTATTTT.

In this sample, this clonotype turned up many times. This chain connects TRBV7-9 to TRBJ2-5, with a weak D call TRBD2 (5 bases). CDR1 is SEHNR, CDR2 FQNEAQ, per germline (reference sequence). CDR3 length: 15 amino acids. The germline V and J ends were trimmed by 4 bases and 9 bases, with 21 bases remaining between them. The CDR3 DNA reads as TGTGCCAGCAGCTCGGAGCGGAACCCGGTTTTGTCCCAGTACTTC. Translated, it gives CASSSERNPVLSQYF.

This clonotype was recorded a few times. The V and J genes are TRBV5-1 and TRBJ2-6; D perhaps matches TRBD1 (5 bases). The germline CDR1 and CDR2 sequences are SGHRS and YFSETQ. V was cut by 1 base and J by 2 bases, with 13 bases left in between. The CDR3 totals 17 residues. The CDR3 DNA follows: TGCGCCAGCAGCTTGCAGGGTCCTTTTGCTGGGGCCAACGTCCTGACTTTC. Residues: CASSLQGPFAGANVLTF.

This clonotype was found many times. This chain joins TRBV29-1 and TRBJ1-4, with D hard to call. Germline assignment: CDR1 SQVTM and CDR2 ANQGSEA. Trimming took 4 bases from V and 0 from J, leaving 9 bases between them. The CDR3 contains 14 residues. For the CDR3, the DNA is TGCAGCGTTGGACGGTCCGCAACTAATGAAAAACTGTTTTTT. Translated: CSVGRSATNEKLFF.

This clonotype showed up just a few times. In nucleotides, the CDR3 is TGCGCCAGCAGCTCTGCTAGCGGGAGGACAAATGAGCAGTTCTTC. Its protein is CASSSASGRTNEQFF. The chain carries TRBV5-1 and TRBJ2-1; TRBD2 agrees at 11 bases. Trimming removed 3 bases from V and 7 bases from J; junction bases left unmatched: 6. This CDR3 spans 15 amino acids. Germline-derived CDR1 and CDR2 are SGHRS and YFSETQ.

This clonotype was observed a few times. The chain carries TRBV5-1 and TRBJ2-3, with TRBD2 matching over 9 bases. From germline, CDR1 is SGHRS and CDR2 YFSETQ. The V and J ends lost 2 bases and 3 bases, in that order; junction bases with no gene match: 7. CDR3 length: 16 amino acids. Here the CDR3 DNA reads TGCGCCAGCAGCTTCCGAGCAGCGGGAGGAACAGATACGCAGTATTTT. Encoded protein: CASSFRAAGGTDTQYF.

This clonotype appeared a few times. V is TRBV4-3 and J is TRBJ2-5; 8 nucleotides match TRBD2. Germline V gives CDR1 LGHNA, CDR2 YSLEER. CDR3 size: 15 residues. V shed 1 base, J shed 5 bases, and the junction held 6 bases outside the gene matches. Here the CDR3 DNA reads TGCGCCAGCAGCCAAGTTGAGCGGGAGTGGGAGACCCAGTACTTC. As protein: CASSQVEREWETQYF.

The rearrangement links TRBV27 to TRBJ1-1; 7 positions agree with TRBD1. The trim removed 5 bases at V and 1 base at J, leaving 10 bases unmatched. This CDR3 has 16 residues. Germline CDR1 MNHEY, CDR2 SMNVEV (reference sequence). The CDR3 region is CASSILPGQRNTEAFF. The CDR3 DNA sequence: TGTGCCAGCAGTATCCTGCCGGGACAGAGGAACACTGAAGCTTTCTTT.

In DNA form, the CDR3 reads TGTGCCATCAGTACCGGGACAGCTGAAGAGACCCAGTACTTC. It is translated as CAISTGTAEETQYF. The chain recombines TRBV10-3 with TRBJ2-5, with TRBD1 matching over 7 bases. The CDR3 is made up of 14 amino acids. The ends lost 5 bases at V and 3 bases at J; junction bases unmatched: 6. From germline, CDR1 is ENHRY and CDR2 SYGVKD.

This clonotype was detected only a few times. V is TRBV14 and J is TRBJ2-7; 7 bases line up with TRBD1. V was clipped by 3 bases and J by 9 bases; unmatched bases: 2. The CDR3 spans 11 residues. Germline CDR1 reads SGHDN; CDR2 reads FVKESK. The CDR3 spells CASSHGTAQYF. For the CDR3, the DNA is TGTGCCAGCAGCCACGGGACAGCGCAGTACTTC.

This clonotype was picked up a small number of times. CDR3 amino acids: CSARGGRVKNGYTF. The CDR3 coding sequence is TGCAGTGCTAGGGGGGGCAGGGTGAAGAATGGCTACACCTTC. V and J are TRBV20-1 and TRBJ1-2; perhaps TRBD1 as D (6 bases). Germline-derived CDR1 and CDR2 are DFQATT and SNEGSKA (reference sequence). V was shortened by 3 bases and J by 6 bases, with 17 bases between the two germline ends. The CDR3 consists of 14 residues.

This clonotype was counted only a few times. This sequence joins TRBV29-1 and TRBJ2-1; D is unclear. The CDR3 runs to 13 residues. V was trimmed by 0 bases and J by 8 bases, leaving 11 bases between them. Germline V CDR1 and CDR2: SQVTM, ANQGSEA. CDR3 sequence: CSVEDLGRDEQFF. CDR3 in DNA: TGCAGCGTTGAAGATCTTGGTAGGGATGAGCAGTTCTTC.

The rearrangement uses TRBV10-3 and TRBJ2-7, with 7 bases matching TRBD1. This CDR3 region has 12 residues. The V and J ends lost 8 bases and 3 bases, in that order; junction bases with no gene match: 4. Germline-derived CDR1 and CDR2 are ENHRY and SYGVKD. The CDR3 sequence: CAIRDSYYEQYF. The CDR3 DNA sequence: TGTGCCATCCGGGACAGCTACTACGAGCAGTACTTC.